The TCR beta chain under discussion was sequenced for a study of shared clonotypes between healthy human individuals. Assay used: immunoSEQ multiplex PCR; TCRdb lists only in-frame clones, some missing. Here the sample spans about 710,000 clones, approximately 77% being singletons. The CDR3 is 15 amino acids. Germline V CDR1 and CDR2: MNHEY, SVGAGI. Trimming took 5 bases from V and 1 from J; bases not matched to a gene: 2. The clonotype originates from a young woman in good health. The chain carries TRBV6-5 and TRBJ2-4, with 10 bases aligning to TRBD1. Sequencing was done on a sample of memory CD4+ T cells sorted from blood. Stated subset: CD45RA-negative fraction. The CDR3 loop is CASSRQGAAKNIQYF. The CDR3 DNA is TGTGCCAGCAGTCGACAGGGGGCTGCCAAAAACATTCAGTACTTC.